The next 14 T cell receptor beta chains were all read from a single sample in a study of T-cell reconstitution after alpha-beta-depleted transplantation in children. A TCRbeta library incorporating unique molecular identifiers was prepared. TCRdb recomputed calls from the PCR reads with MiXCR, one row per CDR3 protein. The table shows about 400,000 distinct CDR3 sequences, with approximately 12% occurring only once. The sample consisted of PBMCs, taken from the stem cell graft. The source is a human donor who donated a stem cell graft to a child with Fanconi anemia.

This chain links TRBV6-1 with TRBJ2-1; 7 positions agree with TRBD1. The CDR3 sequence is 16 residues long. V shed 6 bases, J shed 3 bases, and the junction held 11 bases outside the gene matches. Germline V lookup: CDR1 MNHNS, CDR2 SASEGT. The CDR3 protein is CASSKLPGQSYNEQFF. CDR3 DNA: TGTGCCAGCAGCAAACTGCCGGGACAGAGCTACAATGAGCAGTTCTTC.

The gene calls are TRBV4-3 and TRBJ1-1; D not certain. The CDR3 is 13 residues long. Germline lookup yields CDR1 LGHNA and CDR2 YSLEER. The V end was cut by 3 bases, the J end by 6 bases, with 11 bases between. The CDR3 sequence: CASSQTTWAEAFF. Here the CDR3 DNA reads TGCGCCAGCAGCCAGACTACTTGGGCTGAAGCTTTCTTT.

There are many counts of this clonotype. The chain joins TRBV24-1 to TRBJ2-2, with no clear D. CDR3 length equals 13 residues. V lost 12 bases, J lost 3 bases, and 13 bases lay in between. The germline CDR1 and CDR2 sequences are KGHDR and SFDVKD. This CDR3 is CAAESPHTGELFF. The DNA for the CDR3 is TGTGCCGCAGAATCACCACACACCGGGGAGCTGTTTTTT.

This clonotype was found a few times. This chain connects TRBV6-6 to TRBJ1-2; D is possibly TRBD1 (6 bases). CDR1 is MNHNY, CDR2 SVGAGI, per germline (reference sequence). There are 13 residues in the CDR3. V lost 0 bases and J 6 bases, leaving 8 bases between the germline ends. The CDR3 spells CASSYSAGDGYTF. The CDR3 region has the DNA TGTGCCAGCAGTTACTCGGCAGGGGATGGCTACACCTTC.

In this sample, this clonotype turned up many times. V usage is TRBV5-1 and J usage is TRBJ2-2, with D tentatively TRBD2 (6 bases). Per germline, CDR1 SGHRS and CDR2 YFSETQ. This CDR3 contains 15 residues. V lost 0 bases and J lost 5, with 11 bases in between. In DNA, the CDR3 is TGCGCCAGCAGCTTGGGCCCGCGGGGTACCGGGGAGCTGTTTTTT. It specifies CASSLGPRGTGELFF. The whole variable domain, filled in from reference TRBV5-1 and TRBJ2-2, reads KAGVTQTPRYLIKTRGQQVTLSCSPISGHRSVSWYQQTPGQGLQFLFEYFSETQRNKGNFPGRFSGRQFSNSRSEMNVSTLELGDSALYLCASSLGPRGTGELFFGEGSRLTVL.

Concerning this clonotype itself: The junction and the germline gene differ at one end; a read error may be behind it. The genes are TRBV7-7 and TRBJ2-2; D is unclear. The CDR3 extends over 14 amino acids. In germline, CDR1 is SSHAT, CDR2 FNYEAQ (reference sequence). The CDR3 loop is CASSSSQNTGELFF. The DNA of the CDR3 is TGTGCTAGCAGCTCAAGCCAGAACACCGGGGAGCTGTTTTTT.

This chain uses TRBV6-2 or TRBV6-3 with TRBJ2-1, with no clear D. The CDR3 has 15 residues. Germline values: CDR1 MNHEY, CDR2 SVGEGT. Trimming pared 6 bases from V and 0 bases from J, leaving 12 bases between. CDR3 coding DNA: TGTGCCAGCAGCGACGGAATCCCCTCCTACAATGAGCAGTTCTTC. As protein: CASSDGIPSYNEQFF.

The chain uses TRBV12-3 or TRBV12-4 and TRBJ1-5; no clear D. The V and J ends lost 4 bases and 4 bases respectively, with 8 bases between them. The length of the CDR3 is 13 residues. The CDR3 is CASSSQINQPQHF. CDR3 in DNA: TGTGCCAGCAGTTCACAGATAAATCAGCCCCAGCATTTT.

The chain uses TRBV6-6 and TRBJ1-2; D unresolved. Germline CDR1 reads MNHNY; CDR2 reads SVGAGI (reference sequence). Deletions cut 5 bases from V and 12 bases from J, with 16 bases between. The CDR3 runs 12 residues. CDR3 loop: CASSHTSGSHTF. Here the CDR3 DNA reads TGTGCCAGCAGTCATACATCGGGTTCGCACACCTTC.

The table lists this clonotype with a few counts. Written as DNA, the CDR3 is TGTGCCAGCAGTCCCCCGGGGAGCGGGGGGCCCAGCGGTACGCAGTATTTT. The encoded protein is CASSPPGSGGPSGTQYF. The V and J genes are TRBV6-1 and TRBJ2-3, with 9 bases lining up with TRBD2. J gave up 8 bases and V 5 bases, and 17 bases lay outside the gene matches. Germline CDR1 and CDR2: MNHNS and SASEGT. This CDR3 region has 17 residues.

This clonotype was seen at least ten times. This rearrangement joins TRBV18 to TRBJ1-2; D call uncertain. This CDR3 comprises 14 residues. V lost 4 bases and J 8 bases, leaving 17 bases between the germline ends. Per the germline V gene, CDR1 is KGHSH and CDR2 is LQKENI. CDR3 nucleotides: TGTGCCAGCTCACTTACCGACCTAGGGAAGGGCTACACCTTC. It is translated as CASSLTDLGKGYTF.

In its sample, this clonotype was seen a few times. This chain's CDR3 is CASSRESTVATIYF. CDR3 bases: TGTGCCAGCAGCCGAGAATCTACAGTAGCCACCATATATTTT. The chain combines TRBV12-3 or TRBV12-4 with TRBJ1-3, with D hard to call. The V end was cut by 6 bases, the J end by 9 bases, with 18 bases between. The CDR3 has 14 amino acids.

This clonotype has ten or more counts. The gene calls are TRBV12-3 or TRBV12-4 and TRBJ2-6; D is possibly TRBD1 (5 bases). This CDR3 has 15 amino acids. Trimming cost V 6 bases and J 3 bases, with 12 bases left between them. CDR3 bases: TGTGCCAGCAGCCCTTCGCAGGGTGGGGCCAACGTCCTGACTTTC. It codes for CASSPSQGGANVLTF.

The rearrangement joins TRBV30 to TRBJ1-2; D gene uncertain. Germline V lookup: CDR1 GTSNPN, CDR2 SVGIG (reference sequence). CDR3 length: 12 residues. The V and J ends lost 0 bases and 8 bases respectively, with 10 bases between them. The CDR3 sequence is CAWSVGVGGYTF. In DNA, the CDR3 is TGTGCCTGGAGTGTTGGGGTTGGAGGCTACACCTTC.